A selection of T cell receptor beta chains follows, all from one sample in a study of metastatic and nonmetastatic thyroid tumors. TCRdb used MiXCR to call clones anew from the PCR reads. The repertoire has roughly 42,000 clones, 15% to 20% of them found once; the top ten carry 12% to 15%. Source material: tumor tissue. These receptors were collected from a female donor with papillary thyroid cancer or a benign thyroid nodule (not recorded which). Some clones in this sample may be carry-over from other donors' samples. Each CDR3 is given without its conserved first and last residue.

CDR3: ASILITGLSNQPQH
V: TRBV6-1

CDR3: ASSVGINEKLF
V: TRBV2

CDR3: ASSLEGRGGGETQY
V: TRBV11-2

CDR3: SARRGDGYT
V: TRBV20-1

CDR3: ASTPLDRDEVTEAF
V: TRBV9

CDR3: ASQANSPNTEAF
V: TRBV19

CDR3: ASSSGLADPMSF
V: TRBV7-2

CDR3: ASNSPGTEAF
V: TRBV7-9

CDR3: ASSLQDQETQY
V: TRBV5-1

CDR3: ASSSRLVTWVVVYEQY
V: TRBV6-6

CDR3: ASSRTGSQPQH
V: TRBV5-1

CDR3: ASKYGRRQATYEQY
V: TRBV2

CDR3: AISMGTENTEAF
V: TRBV10-3

CDR3: ASSRGLAGGYEQF
V: TRBV5-1

CDR3: ASSLEAVSSYEQY
V: TRBV7-8

CDR3: ASSGTIVGSEQF
V: TRBV6-1

CDR3: ASSLGEGVQDTQY
V: TRBV5-1

CDR3: ASTGLGGSEQF
V: TRBV3-1

CDR3: ASSGRGRWGYT
V: TRBV9

CDR3: AWEIVGHTEAF
V: TRBV30